What follows are 21 T cell receptor beta chains derived from one specimen sequenced in a study of T-cell reconstitution after alpha-beta-depleted transplantation in children. Unique molecular identifiers featured in how the TCRbeta library was prepared. From the PCR reads, TCRdb called clonotypes with MiXCR, one entry per CDR3 protein. The data contain about 460,000 distinct CDR3 sequences, about 11% of them singletons. Material: PBMCs, obtained before TCRalphabeta/CD19-depleted stem cell transplant. These receptor sequences come from a child younger than 10 with inherited bone marrow failure, due to receive a stem cell transplant.

At least ten counts were recorded for this clonotype. The DNA of the CDR3 is TGCAGCGTTAATATCAGACTAGCGGGGGACAATGAGCAGTTCTTC. Its translation is CSVNIRLAGDNEQFF. The chain links TRBV29-1 to TRBJ2-1; 12 bases map to TRBD2. Germline lookup yields CDR1 SQVTM and CDR2 ANQGSEA. The length of the CDR3 is 15 residues. V shed 5 bases and J 5 bases; nucleotides not matched to a gene: 7.

This clonotype was detected ten times or more. The chain employs TRBV30 and TRBJ2-2; D remains unclear. Trimming took 2 bases from V and 1 from J, leaving 5 bases between them. CDR1 and CDR2 (germline): GTSNPN, SVGIG (reference sequence). The CDR3 spans 13 residues. For the CDR3, the DNA is TGTGCCTGGAGTCCGGGGAACACCGGGGAGCTGTTTTTT. It specifies CAWSPGNTGELFF. The whole variable domain, filled in from reference TRBV30 and TRBJ2-2, reads SQTIHQWPATLVQPVGSPLSLECTVEGTSNPNLYWYRQAAGRGLQLLFYSVGIGQISSEVPQNLSASRPQDRQFILSSKKLLLSDSGFYLCAWSPGNTGELFFGEGSRLTVL.

This clonotype was observed a few times. The V gene is TRBV3-1, the J gene TRBJ2-7; D is perhaps TRBD1 (6 bases). CDR1 LGHDT and CDR2 YNNKEL come from the germline V gene (reference sequence). V was shortened by 0 bases and J by 4 bases, with 13 bases between the two germline ends. The CDR3 runs 15 residues. CDR3 residues: CASSQEVAGEYEQYF. The DNA for the CDR3 is TGTGCCAGCAGCCAAGAAGTTGCAGGGGAGTACGAGCAGTACTTC.

This clonotype appeared many times. V and J are TRBV12-3 or TRBV12-4 and TRBJ2-3, with D hard to call. The CDR3 consists of 11 residues. With 5 bases removed from V and 5 bases from J, the gap between germline ends came to 5 bases. CDR3 amino acids: CASSPKDTQYF. CDR3 nucleotide sequence: TGTGCCAGCAGTCCGAAAGATACGCAGTATTTT.

This clonotype was found many times. The CDR3 here is CASSRASGERRTDEQFF. Written as DNA, the CDR3 is TGTGCCAGCAGTAGGGCTAGCGGCGAACGAAGGACCGATGAGCAGTTCTTC. This chain joins TRBV12-3 or TRBV12-4 and TRBJ2-1; 7 nucleotides agree with TRBD2. The CDR3 has 17 residues. The junction had 18 bases not matched to a gene; V was cut back by 5 bases and J by 8 bases.

V is TRBV11-2 and J is TRBJ2-3, with D possibly TRBD2 on 6 matching bases. The CDR3 runs to 16 residues. The V gene's germline CDR1 is SGHAT and CDR2 FQNNGV. Trimming removed 5 bases at V and 3 bases at J, with 18 bases between. CDR3 nucleotide sequence: TGTGCCAGCAGCGCTGCGGGGCCAAGCGGGACAGATACGCAGTATTTT. Its protein product is CASSAAGPSGTDTQYF.

This clonotype was recorded many times. The rearrangement links TRBV28 to TRBJ2-1; weak D call: TRBD2 (5 bases). The germline V and J ends were trimmed by 6 bases and 3 bases, with 24 bases remaining between them. Germline-derived CDR1 and CDR2 are MDHEN and SYDVKM. This CDR3 is 18 amino acids long. CDR3 bases: TGTGCCAGCAGCTCCACCAGCGGTGATGTTCTCGACTACAATGAGCAGTTCTTC. Protein product: CASSSTSGDVLDYNEQFF.

In its sample, this clonotype was seen many times. The rearrangement joins TRBV21-1 to TRBJ1-5; the table's D call, TRBD1, was not checked against the DNA. TRBV21-1 is reported as a pseudogene. This CDR3 has 17 residues. In DNA form, the CDR3 reads TGTGCCAGCAGCAAATGGAATGGGACAGGAGGCAATCAGCCCCAGCATTTT. This sequence encodes CASSKWNGTGGNQPQHF.

The chain is built from TRBV7-9 and TRBJ1-1; D ambiguous. The CDR3 runs 14 residues. The germline V gene encodes CDR1 SEHNR and CDR2 FQNEAQ (reference sequence). Between the trimmed V and J ends, which lost 2 bases and 0 bases, there was a span of 7 bases. CDR3 region: CASSLRRLNTEAFF. The CDR3 DNA is TGTGCCAGCAGCTTAAGACGGTTGAACACTGAAGCTTTCTTT.

The chain joins TRBV15 to TRBJ2-7, with 11 bases matching TRBD2. V was clipped by 0 bases and J by 4 bases; unmatched bases: 8. From germline, CDR1 is LNHNV and CDR2 YYDKDF (reference sequence). This CDR3 spans 17 amino acids. The CDR3 nucleotides are TGTGCCACCAGCAGAGACGGACTAGCGGGTCCCACGTACGAGCAGTACTTC. This translates into CATSRDGLAGPTYEQYF.

In this sample, this clonotype turned up many times. J is TRBJ2-2 and V is TRBV7-2; 12 nucleotides line up with TRBD2. The V and J ends lost 4 bases and 4 bases, in that order; junction bases with no gene match: 1. The germline V gene encodes CDR1 SGHTA and CDR2 FQGNSA. This CDR3 has 15 amino acids. Written as DNA, the CDR3 is TGTGCCAGCAGCTCGGGACTAGCGGGCACCGGGGAGCTGTTTTTT. It codes for CASSSGLAGTGELFF.

This clonotype was detected many times. A read error may account for a junction end that differs from germline. DNA of the CDR3: TGTGCCAGCAGCTCCGGACTAGCGGGAGTTAGGAACTTC. Encoded protein: CASSSGLAGVRNF. The rearrangement joins TRBV7-2 to TRBJ2-7; TRBD2 aligns across 13 bases. This CDR3 is built from 13 residues. CDR1 and CDR2 (germline): SGHTA, FQGNSA. The variable domain in full, completed from reference TRBV7-2 and TRBJ2-7, reads GAGVSQSPSNKVTEKGKDVELRCDPISGHTALYWYRQSLGQGLEFLIYFQGNSAPDKSGLPSDRFSAERTGGSVSTLTIQRTQQEDSAVYLCASSSGLAGVRNFGPGTRLTVT.

This clonotype was found many times. The chain has TRBV28 and TRBJ2-1; 7 nucleotides agree with TRBD2. The J segment lost 0 bases and the V segment lost 8 bases, leaving 10 bases of the junction unmatched. Germline values: CDR1 MDHEN, CDR2 SYDVKM. The CDR3 extends over 16 amino acids. CDR3 protein: CASHEALARSYNEQFF. CDR3 DNA: TGTGCCAGCCACGAGGCACTAGCGCGCTCCTACAATGAGCAGTTCTTC.

The table lists this clonotype with many counts. The genes are TRBV20-1 and TRBJ2-7, with 9 bases matching TRBD2. The germline V gene has CDR1 DFQATT and CDR2 SNEGSKA (reference sequence). The CDR3 has 12 amino acids. Germline trimming cut 5 bases from V and 6 bases from J; bases unmatched to any gene: 5. The CDR3 is CSARAGGGEQYF. CDR3 nucleotide sequence: TGCAGTGCTCGAGCGGGAGGCGGCGAGCAGTACTTC.

This clonotype has ten or more counts. The rearrangement joins TRBV7-2 to TRBJ2-7; 9 bases are a match to TRBD2. V lost 7 bases and J lost 5; bases outside the gene matches: 12. Germline loops: CDR1 SGHTA, CDR2 FQGNSA. There are 15 residues in the CDR3. The CDR3 DNA follows: TGTGCCAGCAACCTTAGCGGGAGCCCTGGGAACGAGCAGTACTTC. Translation: CASNLSGSPGNEQYF.

This clonotype has ten or more counts. The chain recombines TRBV5-1 with TRBJ2-2; TRBD2 matches 7 bases. CDR3 size: 14 residues. Trimming took 0 bases from V and 13 from J; bases not matched to a gene: 9. The germline CDR1 and CDR2 sequences are SGHRS and YFSETQ. The CDR3, as DNA: TGCGCCAGCAGCTTGGAAGGTGGGAGGGCCGCGCTGTTTTTT. Translated, it gives CASSLEGGRAALFF. Combining the CDR3 with reference TRBV5-1 and TRBJ2-2 gives the whole variable domain KAGVTQTPRYLIKTRGQQVTLSCSPISGHRSVSWYQQTPGQGLQFLFEYFSETQRNKGNFPGRFSGRQFSNSRSEMNVSTLELGDSALYLCASSLEGGRAALFFGEGSRLTVL.

The table lists this clonotype with many counts. The chain is built from TRBV2 and TRBJ2-1; D not certain. Trimming removed 3 bases at V and 3 bases at J, with 18 bases between. From germline, CDR1 is SNHLY and CDR2 FYNNEI. CDR3 length equals 17 residues. The CDR3 reads CASSDPPGLTHYNEQFF. The CDR3 DNA follows: TGTGCCAGCAGTGACCCACCGGGCCTTACACACTACAATGAGCAGTTCTTC.

This clonotype was detected a few times. The rearrangement uses TRBV7-2 and TRBJ2-1; D is unclear. V dropped 0 bases and J dropped 5 bases, with 17 bases sitting between them. The V gene's germline CDR1 is SGHTA and CDR2 FQGNSA. This CDR3 spans 17 amino acids. The CDR3 region is CASSLAHVPNKNNEQFF. Here the CDR3 DNA reads TGTGCCAGCAGCTTAGCCCATGTGCCGAACAAAAACAATGAGCAGTTCTTC.

This clonotype was counted ten times or more. The chain couples TRBV9 to TRBJ1-2; 10 nucleotides align to TRBD1. The V segment lost 4 bases and the J segment 1 base; nucleotides outside the gene matches: 4. The CDR3 totals 15 residues. The germline V gene has CDR1 SGDLS and CDR2 YYNGEE. In DNA form, the CDR3 reads TGTGCCAGCAGCTTGAGGACAGGGGGTAACTATGGCTACACCTTC. Its translation: CASSLRTGGNYGYTF.

This clonotype has a count of ten or more. The V and J genes are TRBV5-8 and TRBJ2-1; weak D call: TRBD2 (5 bases). From germline, CDR1 is SGHTS and CDR2 YDEGEE. The CDR3 length is 17 residues. V lost 1 base and J 0 bases, leaving 14 bases between the germline ends. CDR3 sequence (DNA): TGTGCCAGCAGCTTGAACTCACGGGGTCGCTCCTACAATGAGCAGTTCTTC. It specifies CASSLNSRGRSYNEQFF.

This clonotype was observed many times. The V gene is TRBV29-1, the J gene TRBJ2-7, with a weak D call TRBD1 (7 bases). Looked up from germline, CDR1 is SQVTM and CDR2 is ANQGSEA. The length of the CDR3 is 14 residues. The V and J ends lost 5 bases and 0 bases respectively, with 14 bases between them. For the CDR3, the DNA is TGCAGCGTTTCGGGCAGGGGGGCCTCCTACGAGCAGTACTTC. Its protein is CSVSGRGASYEQYF.